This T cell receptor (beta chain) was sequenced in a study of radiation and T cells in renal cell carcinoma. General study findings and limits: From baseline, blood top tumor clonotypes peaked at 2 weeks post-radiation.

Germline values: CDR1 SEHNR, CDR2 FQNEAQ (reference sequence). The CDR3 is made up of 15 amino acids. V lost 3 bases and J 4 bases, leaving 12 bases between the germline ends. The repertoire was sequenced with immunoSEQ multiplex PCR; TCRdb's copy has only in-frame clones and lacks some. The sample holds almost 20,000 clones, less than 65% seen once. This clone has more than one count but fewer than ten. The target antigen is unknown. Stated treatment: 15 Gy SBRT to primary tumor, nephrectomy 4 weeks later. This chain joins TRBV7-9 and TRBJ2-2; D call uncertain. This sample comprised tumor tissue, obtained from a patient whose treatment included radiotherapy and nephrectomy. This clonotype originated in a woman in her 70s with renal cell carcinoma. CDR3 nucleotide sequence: TGTGCCAGCAGCTTCGGGCCCTCGGTCACCGGGGAGCTGTTTTTT. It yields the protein CASSFGPSVTGELFF.